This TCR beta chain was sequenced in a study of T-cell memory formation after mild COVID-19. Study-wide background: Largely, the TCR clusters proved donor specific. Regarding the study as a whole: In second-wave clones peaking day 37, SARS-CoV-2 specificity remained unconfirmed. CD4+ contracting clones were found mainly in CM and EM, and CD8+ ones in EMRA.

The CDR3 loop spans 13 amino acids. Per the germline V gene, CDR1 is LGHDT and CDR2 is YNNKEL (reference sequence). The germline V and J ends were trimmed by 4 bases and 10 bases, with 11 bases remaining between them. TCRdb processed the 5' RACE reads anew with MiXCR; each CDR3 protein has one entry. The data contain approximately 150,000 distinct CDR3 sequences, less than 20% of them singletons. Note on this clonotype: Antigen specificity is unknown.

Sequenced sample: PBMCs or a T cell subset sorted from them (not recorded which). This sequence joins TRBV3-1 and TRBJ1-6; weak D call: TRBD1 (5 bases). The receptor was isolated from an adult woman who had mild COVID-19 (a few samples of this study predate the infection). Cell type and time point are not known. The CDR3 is CASSPTDGSPLHF. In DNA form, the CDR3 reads TGTGCCAGCAGCCCGACAGATGGGTCACCCCTCCACTTT.